The rows below give T cell receptor beta chains drawn from one sample of a study of control samples from healthy donors and cancer patients. Some clones are missing from TCRdb's copy, which holds only in-frame ones; the method was immunoSEQ multiplex PCR. This sample yields some 3,000 clones, of which 75% to 80% are seen a single time; about 30% belongs to the top ten. Specimen: formalin-fixed, paraffin-embedded tissue. These receptors were collected from a male donor with melanoma. CDR3s include the opening cysteine and the closing phenylalanine or tryptophan. The D gene is left open where the match is weak. Clone sizes are given selectively: once, few, many, or a class where the clone is expanded.

J gene,D gene,V gene,clone size,CDR3 protein,CDR3 DNA
TRBJ2-3,NA,TRBV19,few,CASSATTSTDTQYF,TGTGCCAGCTCCGCAACCACCAGCACAGATACGCAGTATTTT
TRBJ2-7,NA,TRBV5-1,NA,CASSLGVGQFYEQYF,TGCGCCAGCAGCTTGGGAGTTGGACAGTTCTACGAGCAGTACTTC
TRBJ2-3,TRBD2,TRBV19,NA,CASSIKPAGWGTDTQYF,TGTGCCAGTAGTATAAAACCAGCGGGGTGGGGCACAGATACGCAGTATTTT
TRBJ1-6,TRBD1,TRBV11-1,NA,CASSARRDSNSPLHF,TGTGCCAGCAGCGCCCGACGGGACAGTAATTCACCCCTCCACTTT
TRBJ2-3,NA,TRBV7-6,few,CASSLAGGTDTQYF,TGTGCCAGCAGCTTAGCGGGGGGCACAGATACGCAGTATTTT
TRBJ2-1,NA,TRBV5-8,NA,CASSLVKNEQFF,TGTGCCAGCAGCTTGGTAAAGAATGAGCAGTTCTTC
TRBJ1-6,NA,TRBV28,NA,CASSLGGRVGNSPLHF,TGTGCCAGCAGTTTAGGGGGCAGGGTGGGCAATTCACCCCTCCACTTT
TRBJ2-1,TRBD2,TRBV14,once,CASSQEYSGSLYNEQFF,TGTGCCAGCAGCCAAGAATATAGCGGGAGTCTCTACAATGAGCAGTTCTTC
TRBJ1-4,TRBD1,TRBV15,NA,CATSRDYRDREGEKLFF,TGTGCCACCAGCAGAGACTACCGGGACAGGGAGGGAGAAAAACTGTTTTTT
TRBJ2-7,NA,TRBV28,NA,CASSLWGQTYEQYF,TGTGCCAGCAGTTTATGGGGACAAACCTACGAGCAGTACTTC
TRBJ1-1,NA,TRBV7-3,NA,CASSTGPNTEAFF,TGTGCCAGCAGCACGGGGCCGAACACTGAAGCTTTCTTT
TRBJ1-3,TRBD1,TRBV9,NA,CASSVRDRAGNTIYF,TGTGCCAGCAGCGTACGGGACAGGGCTGGAAACACCATATATTTT
TRBJ2-3,TRBD2,TRBV15,NA,CATSSRTSGSRDTQYF,TGTGCCACCAGCAGTAGGACTAGCGGGAGTCGAGATACGCAGTATTTT
TRBJ2-1,TRBD2,TRBV7-3,once,CASSTGLARHNEQFF,TGTGCCAGCAGCACGGGACTAGCGCGGCACAATGAGCAGTTCTTC
TRBJ2-3,NA,TRBV28,once,CASSFRWGRTDTQYF,TGTGCCAGCAGTTTTAGGTGGGGGAGAACAGATACGCAGTATTTT